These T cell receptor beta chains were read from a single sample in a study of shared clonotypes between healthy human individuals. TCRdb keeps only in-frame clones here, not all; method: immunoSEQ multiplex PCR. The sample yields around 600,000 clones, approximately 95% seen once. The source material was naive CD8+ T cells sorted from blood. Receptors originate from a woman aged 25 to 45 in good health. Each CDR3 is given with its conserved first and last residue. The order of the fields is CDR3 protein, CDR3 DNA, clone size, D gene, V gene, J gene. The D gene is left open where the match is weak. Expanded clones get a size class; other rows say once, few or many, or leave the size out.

CDR3: CASSDFPPPGQGPVYGYTF; DNA: TGTGCCAGCAGTGACTTCCCGCCCCCGGGACAGGGGCCAGTCTATGGCTACACCTTC; size: .; D: TRBD1; V: TRBV6-4; J: TRBJ1-2
CDR3: CASSLHGLRGGNQPQHF; DNA: TGTGCCAGCAGTTTACATGGTTTACGGGGAGGCAATCAGCCCCAGCATTTT; size: .; D: .; V: TRBV27; J: TRBJ1-5
CDR3: CASSQGQYGFYEQYF; DNA: TGTGCCAGCAGCCAAGGTCAATATGGGTTCTACGAGCAGTACTTC; size: once; D: .; V: TRBV14; J: TRBJ2-7
CDR3: CASIGLAGARETQYF; DNA: TGTGCCAGCATTGGACTAGCGGGAGCGAGAGAGACCCAGTACTTC; size: once; D: TRBD2; V: TRBV2; J: TRBJ2-5
CDR3: CAISEGLNEQFF; DNA: TGTGCCATCAGCGAAGGACTAAATGAGCAGTTCTTC; size: .; D: .; V: TRBV10-3; J: TRBJ2-1
CDR3: CASSTTGRMNTEAFF; DNA: TGTGCCAGCAGCACCACCGGGAGGATGAACACTGAAGCTTTCTTT; size: .; D: .; V: TRBV13; J: TRBJ1-1
CDR3: CASIQPKPGQGNQPQHF; DNA: TGTGCCAGCATTCAACCTAAACCGGGACAGGGGAATCAGCCCCAGCATTTT; size: .; D: .; V: TRBV21-1; J: TRBJ1-5
CDR3: CASSDPNRFTYEQYF; DNA: TGTGCCAGCAGTGACCCCAACAGGTTCACCTACGAGCAGTACTTC; size: .; D: .; V: TRBV2; J: TRBJ2-7
CDR3: CAISASGRMVGSYNEQFF; DNA: TGTGCCATCAGTGCTAGCGGGAGGATGGTAGGTTCCTACAATGAGCAGTTCTTC; size: .; D: TRBD2; V: TRBV10-3; J: TRBJ2-1
CDR3: CASSLADGGSRDHEQYF; DNA: TGTGCCAGCAGCTTAGCGGACGGCGGGAGTAGGGACCACGAGCAGTACTTC; size: .; D: TRBD2; V: TRBV11-2; J: TRBJ2-7
CDR3: CACDHPSGRGSYEQYF; DNA: TGTGCCTGCGACCATCCTAGCGGGAGGGGCTCCTACGAGCAGTACTTC; size: .; D: TRBD2; V: TRBV30; J: TRBJ2-7
CDR3: CASSLGTQFVAFF; DNA: TGTGCCAGCAGTCTGGGGACGCAATTTGTAGCTTTCTTT; size: .; D: .; V: TRBV7-9; J: TRBJ1-1
CDR3: CASSTTVNYGYTF; DNA: TGTGCCAGCAGTACAACAGTAAACTATGGCTACACCTTC; size: .; D: .; V: TRBV27; J: TRBJ1-2
CDR3: CSAHRETQYF; DNA: TGCAGTGCGCATAGAGAGACCCAGTACTTC; size: .; D: .; V: TRBV20-1; J: TRBJ2-5
CDR3: CASSRTGSTGELFF; DNA: TGTGCCAGCAGCCGGACAGGTTCCACCGGGGAGCTGTTTTTT; size: .; D: TRBD1; V: TRBV7-6; J: TRBJ2-2
CDR3: CASSIGGNQPQHF; DNA: TGTGCCAGTAGTATCGGAGGCAATCAGCCCCAGCATTTT; size: .; D: .; V: TRBV19; J: TRBJ1-5